The 14 T cell receptor beta chains presented below share a single source sample, sequenced in a study of shared clonotypes between healthy human individuals. Assay: immunoSEQ multiplex PCR; the TCRdb copy retains only in-frame clones and omits some. Among just over 2,000,000 clones, just under 95% were seen once, and the ten largest hold around 1.1%. Naive CD8 cells comprised CD45RO-negative, CCR7-positively selected cells, excluding terminally differentiated effector memory CD45RA+ cells. Sequenced material: naive CD8+ T cells sorted from blood. All receptors come from a man aged 18 to 29 in good health.

In regard to this clone: Additional DNA sequences in this sample encode the identical CDR3. The chain combines TRBV4-3 with TRBJ2-2, with D possibly being TRBD2 (6 bases). The V end lost 3 bases, the J end lost 4 bases, and 9 bases lay between the germline ends. Germline loops: CDR1 LGHNA, CDR2 YSLEER. The CDR3 covers 14 residues. CDR3 region: CASSQGLTTGELFF. CDR3 bases: TGCGCCAGCAGCCAGGGACTGACCACCGGGGAGCTGTTTTTT.

This chain joins TRBV27 and TRBJ2-7; 8 bases line up with TRBD1. The CDR3 contains 13 residues. The junction had 5 bases not matched to a gene; V was cut back by 5 bases and J by 5 bases. Germline loops: CDR1 MNHEY, CDR2 SMNVEV (reference sequence). The CDR3 spells CASSRQGANEQYF. The CDR3 bases are TGTGCCAGCAGTAGGCAGGGGGCCAACGAGCAGTACTTC.

The V call is TRBV27, the J call TRBJ2-7, with a tentative D call TRBD1 (6 bases). This CDR3 contains 16 residues. From germline, CDR1 is MNHEY and CDR2 SMNVEV (reference sequence). With 4 bases removed from V and 0 bases from J, the gap between germline ends came to 16 bases. This CDR3 reads CASSSTPSGASYEQYF. The CDR3 DNA follows: TGTGCCAGCAGTTCGACCCCGTCAGGGGCCTCCTACGAGCAGTACTTC.

This chain connects TRBV27 to TRBJ2-7, with D possibly called TRBD1 or TRBD2 (5 bases each). The V gene lost 0 bases and the J gene lost 2 bases, with 14 bases spanning the gap. Germline loops: CDR1 MNHEY, CDR2 SMNVEV (reference sequence). CDR3 length: 16 amino acids. CDR3 in amino acids: CASSLSGPPTTYEQYF. The CDR3 DNA reads TGTGCCAGCAGTTTATCGGGACCGCCAACGACCTACGAGCAGTACTTC.

For this clone: This CDR3 is also generated by other DNA sequences in the sample. The rearrangement links TRBV27 to TRBJ2-7; 8 bases match TRBD2. Germline V gives CDR1 MNHEY, CDR2 SMNVEV (reference sequence). The V gene end was trimmed by 4 bases and the J gene end by 7 bases; junction bases not matched to a gene: 3. This CDR3 spans 12 amino acids. The CDR3 sequence: CASSSPGGEQYF. DNA for the CDR3: TGTGCCAGCAGTTCCCCGGGGGGGGAGCAGTACTTC.

This chain connects TRBV19 to TRBJ1-1; the D is unclear. Trimming left V 3 bases short and J 7 bases short, with 15 bases between. This CDR3 region has 14 residues. Per the germline V gene, CDR1 is LNHDA and CDR2 is SQIVND (reference sequence). CDR3 amino acids: CASSITGGLGEAFF. The CDR3 DNA reads TGTGCCAGTAGTATCACGGGCGGGTTAGGTGAAGCTTTCTTT.

This sequence joins TRBV11-2 and TRBJ2-7; 9 bases are a match to TRBD1. Germline V gene sequence: CDR1 SGHAT, CDR2 FQNNGV. V trimming: 4 bases; J trimming: 4 bases; junction bases outside the gene matches: 8. This CDR3 contains 15 residues. Here the CDR3 reads CASSSPWGTGYEQYF. CDR3 bases: TGTGCCAGCAGCTCCCCTTGGGGGACAGGGTACGAGCAGTACTTC.

CDR3 sequence reads: CASSQEGLAIDEQYF. In nucleotides, the CDR3 is TGCGCCAGCAGCCAAGAGGGACTAGCGATCGACGAGCAGTACTTC. The rearrangement joins TRBV4-3 to TRBJ2-7, with 10 nucleotides matching TRBD2. Per germline, CDR1 LGHNA and CDR2 YSLEER. The ends lost 0 bases at V and 5 bases at J; junction bases unmatched: 4. The CDR3 is made up of 15 amino acids.

The chain combines TRBV2 with TRBJ2-4; 7 bases agree with TRBD1. The V gene end was trimmed by 7 bases and the J gene end by 9 bases; junction bases not matched to a gene: 15. The CDR3 has 15 amino acids. CDR1 is SNHLY, CDR2 FYNNEI, per germline. CDR3 sequence: CASTKWGEGAGIQYF. Here the CDR3 DNA reads TGTGCCAGCACCAAATGGGGAGAGGGGGCCGGCATTCAGTACTTC. Filled out from reference TRBV2 and TRBJ2-4, the complete variable domain reads EPEVTQTPSHQVTQMGQEVILRCVPISNHLYFYWYRQILGQKVEFLVSFYNNEISEKSEIFDDQFSVERPDGSNFTLKIRSTKLEDSAMYFCASTKWGEGAGIQYFGAGTRLSVL.

This clone was seen only a few times. The CDR3 DNA reads as TGTGCCAGCAGTTACTCGTCGCCTACGCCCCAGCATTTT. Translating gives CASSYSSPTPQHF. The rearrangement uses TRBV6-6 and TRBJ1-5; D call uncertain. CDR1 is MNHNY and CDR2 is SVGAGI in the germline V gene (reference sequence). V shed 0 bases and J shed 9 bases, with 9 bases lying between them. The CDR3 length is 13 residues.

The chain couples TRBV4-1 to TRBJ2-5; possible D gene TRBD1, 7 bases. This CDR3 comprises 15 residues. V was shortened by 3 bases and J by 5 bases, with 16 bases between the two germline ends. Germline V CDR1 and CDR2: MGHRA, YSYEKL. DNA for the CDR3: TGCGCCAGCAGCCAGAGACAGGGAGGCCACGAGACCCAGTACTTC. Translated: CASSQRQGGHETQYF.

V is TRBV4-1 and J is TRBJ2-4; D may be TRBD2 (6 bases). Trimming removed 3 bases at V and 5 bases at J, with 14 bases between. This CDR3 has 15 residues. Per the germline V gene, CDR1 is MGHRA and CDR2 is YSYEKL. Here the CDR3 reads CASSHRGTKENIQYF. As DNA, the CDR3 is TGCGCCAGCAGCCATCGCGGGACCAAGGAAAACATTCAGTACTTC.

The gene calls are TRBV7-9 and TRBJ2-1; D possibly corresponds to TRBD2 (6 bases). The CDR3 length is 15 residues. Trimming pared 1 base from V and 6 bases from J, leaving 13 bases between. Germline CDR1 is SEHNR and CDR2 is FQNEAQ (reference sequence). The CDR3 coding sequence is TGTGCCAGCAGCTTAGGTGAGGCCGGGGGCAATGAGCAGTTCTTC. As protein: CASSLGEAGGNEQFF.

V usage is TRBV28 and J usage is TRBJ2-7; 7 bases are shared with TRBD2. The CDR3 extends over 14 amino acids. Germline assignment: CDR1 MDHEN and CDR2 SYDVKM. V lost 5 bases and J lost 2; bases outside the gene matches: 6. The CDR3 is CASSPQLAPYEQYF. The CDR3 DNA follows: TGTGCCAGCAGTCCCCAACTAGCGCCCTACGAGCAGTACTTC.